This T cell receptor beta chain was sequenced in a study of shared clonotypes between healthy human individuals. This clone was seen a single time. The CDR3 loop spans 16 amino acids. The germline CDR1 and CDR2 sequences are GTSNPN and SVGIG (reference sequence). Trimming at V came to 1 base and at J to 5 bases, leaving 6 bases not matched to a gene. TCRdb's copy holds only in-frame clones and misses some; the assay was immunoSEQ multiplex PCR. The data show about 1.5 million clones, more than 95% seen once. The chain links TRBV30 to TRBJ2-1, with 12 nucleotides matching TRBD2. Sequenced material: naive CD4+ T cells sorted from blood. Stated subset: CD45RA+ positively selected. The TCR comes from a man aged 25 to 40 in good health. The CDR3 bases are TGTGCCTGGAGTGCTAGCGGGAGGGCCAGGAACAATGAGCAGTTCTTC. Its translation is CAWSASGRARNNEQFF.